This TCR beta chain was recorded in a study of blood T cells in healthy people across ages. Findings of the study overall: Higher naive T cell percentage went strongly together with higher TCR beta diversity.

With a J-beta primer mix and a sample-barcoded 5' primer, a second PCR ran about 6 to 11 cycles. Through a template-switch adaptor with 12 random nucleotides, each cDNA molecule received a tag. MiXCR, applied by TCRdb to the 5' RACE reads, yields one record per CDR3 protein. The sample shows 870,000 or so distinct CDR3 sequences, about 30% of them seen only once. The CDR3 loop spans 15 amino acids. Trimming at V came to 5 bases and at J to 11 bases, leaving 15 bases not matched to a gene. A note on this clonotype: Its cognate antigen is unknown.

Sequenced material: blood. This clonotype originated in a woman of 80 years or more in good health. The chain couples TRBV12-3 or TRBV12-4 to TRBJ2-5; TRBD1 aligns across 9 bases. In DNA, the CDR3 is TGTGCCAGCAGTACTCGGGACAGGGTTAACGATGAGCAGTACTTC. Translated, it gives CASSTRDRVNDEQYF.